This T cell receptor beta chain emerged from a study of CD8+ T cells in alopecia areata. The authors extracted RNA and reverse transcribed it into cDNA as the sequencing template. The protocol was immunoSEQ multiplex PCR, while the TCRdb copy is restricted to in-frame clones and leaves out a portion. The repertoire holds around 210,000 clones, with roughly 50% as singletons. In germline, CDR1 is SQVTM, CDR2 ANQGSEA. The CDR3 has 11 residues. V lost 7 bases to trimming and J lost 7 bases, with 13 bases between them. The chain joins TRBV29-1 to TRBJ1-2; D is undetermined. What was sequenced was CD8+ T cells sorted from blood. The sequence was obtained from a human donor in good health. The CDR3 bases are TGCAGCGGAACAGCTACGGGTGGCTACACCTTC. Amino acids: CSGTATGGYTF.